These T cell receptor beta chains were read from a single sample in a study of blood T cell repertoires in COVID-19. TCRdb keeps only in-frame clones here, not all; method: immunoSEQ multiplex PCR. The sample has roughly 140,000 clones; approximately 85% are singletons. The sequenced sample consisted of peripheral blood. The receptors shown here come from a woman aged 60 to 75 with COVID-19, enrolled during active disease. The CDR3 runs from the conserved cysteine through the conserved F or W.

CDR3	J	V
CASSLGLAGGTGTDTQYF	TRBJ2-3	TRBV5-1
CASKEGRGTEAFF	TRBJ1-1	TRBV2
CASSANRGRINTEAFF	TRBJ1-1	TRBV18
CASSTGQAPYEQYF	TRBJ2-7	TRBV19
CASSQDHGTGGRTNEKLFF	TRBJ1-4	TRBV4-1
CASHAQGEAFF	TRBJ1-1	TRBV12-3/TRBV12-4
CASSRGTGGYEQYF	TRBJ2-7	TRBV3-1/TRBV3-2
CASSRQRTTSTDTQYF	TRBJ2-3	TRBV18
CASSLGGEGTQYF	TRBJ2-3	TRBV5-4
CASSQMVAGALEQYF	TRBJ2-7	TRBV3-1/TRBV3-2
CASSRTLPNTEAFF	TRBJ1-1	TRBV7-2
CASSRDKNTEAFF	TRBJ1-1	TRBV19
CASSEGTGRTEAFF	TRBJ1-1	TRBV2
CAISESPDSTYNEQFF	TRBJ2-1	TRBV10-3
CAPQGRGEPGETQYF	TRBJ2-5	TRBV6-5
CASSQLAGGFGYTF	TRBJ1-2	TRBV5-1
CAWRGSPDMNTEAFF	TRBJ1-1	TRBV30
CASSQEDGELFF	TRBJ2-2	TRBV18
CASSTDRNTDTQYF	TRBJ2-3	TRBV7-2
CASSRRTGLNTEAFF	TRBJ1-1	TRBV7-3
CASSYRTGIISPLHF	TRBJ1-6	TRBV6-5
CAWSLQGNGYTF	TRBJ1-2	TRBV30
CASSTGNGNTIYF	TRBJ1-3	TRBV6-5
CASSYSIAGGPQYF	TRBJ2-3	TRBV6-5
CASSQDRPGTRKTGELFF	TRBJ2-2	TRBV4-1
CSVEVGAVPFF	TRBJ2-1	TRBV29-1
CSGAGGTNTGELFF	TRBJ2-2	TRBV29-1
CASSRGLAKFF	TRBJ2-1	TRBV19
CAGRRRGEETQYF	TRBJ2-5	TRBV7-2
CASSLEAPGVAGNEQFF	TRBJ2-1	TRBV7-6
CASSLLASGGLHEQFF	TRBJ2-1	TRBV27
CAWGRGASTGELFF	TRBJ2-2	TRBV30
CASRAGGYYGYTF	TRBJ1-2	TRBV27
CSVELDEYSTGELFF	TRBJ2-2	TRBV29-1
CASSPQGGQETQYF	TRBJ2-5	TRBV5-1
CASSAGLAGGAKNIQYF	TRBJ2-4	TRBV19
CASSKGDSSGANVLTF	TRBJ2-6	TRBV5-1
CASSEAGTAQYF	TRBJ2-3	TRBV2
CASSPRGTGSMNTEAFF	TRBJ1-1	TRBV19
CASSPPAPRTDTQYF	TRBJ2-3	TRBV7-8
CASSYGGQNTEAFF	TRBJ1-1	TRBV6-5
CAWRPGVDNEKLFF	TRBJ1-4	TRBV30
CASSIDGLAVENTGELFF	TRBJ2-2	TRBV19
CASSFRPRQGEQFF	TRBJ2-1	TRBV7-3
CASSYRDSGLAFF	TRBJ1-1	TRBV7-2